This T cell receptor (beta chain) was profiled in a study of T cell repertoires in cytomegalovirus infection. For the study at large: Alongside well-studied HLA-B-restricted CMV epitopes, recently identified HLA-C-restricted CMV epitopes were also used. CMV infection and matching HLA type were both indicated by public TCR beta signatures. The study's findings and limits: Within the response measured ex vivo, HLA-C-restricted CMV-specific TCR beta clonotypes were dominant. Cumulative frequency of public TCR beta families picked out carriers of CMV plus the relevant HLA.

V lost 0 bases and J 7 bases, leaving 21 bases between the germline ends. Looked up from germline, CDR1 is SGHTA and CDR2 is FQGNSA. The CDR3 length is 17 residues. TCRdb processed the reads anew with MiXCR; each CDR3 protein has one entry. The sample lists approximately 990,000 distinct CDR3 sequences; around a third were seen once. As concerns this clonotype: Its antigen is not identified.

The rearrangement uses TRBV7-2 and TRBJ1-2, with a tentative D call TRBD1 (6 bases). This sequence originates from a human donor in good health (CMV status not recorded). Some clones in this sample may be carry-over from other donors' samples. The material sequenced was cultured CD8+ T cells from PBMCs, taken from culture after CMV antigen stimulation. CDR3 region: CASSLADVWDGGGGYTF. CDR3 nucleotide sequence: TGTGCCAGCAGCTTAGCGGATGTCTGGGATGGAGGGGGTGGCTACACCTTC.